In this sample, the clone carrying this T cell receptor (beta chain) turned up a few times. Its cognate antigen is unknown. The ends lost 6 bases at V and 3 bases at J; junction bases unmatched: 11. This CDR3 is 15 amino acids long. Germline CDR1 reads SNHLY; CDR2 reads FYNNEI. The record originates from a study of cytomegalovirus exposure and HLA in healthy donors. Whole-study context: Later, an analysis reported that the 120 or so validation repertoires had used the same platform as the approximately 720 first-cohort repertoires.

Study observations and caveats: Cytomegalovirus status was reportedly diagnosed by the classifier with high sensitivity and specificity. It was 150 to 200 TCR beta chains that were listed as cytomegalovirus-associated.

This table comes from immunoSEQ multiplex PCR, and its TCRdb copy is limited to in-frame clones, with some not included. The profile shows 95,000 to 120,000 clones, about 85% of them singletons. The donors belonged to the approximately 120-subject validation cohort, separate from the approximately 670-subject first cohort. Input material: PBMCs. The sequence came from a woman aged 18-29 years in good health and CMV-seronegative. The chain recombines TRBV2 with TRBJ2-7; 7 nucleotides match TRBD1. CDR3 DNA sequence: TGTGCCAGCAGCGCTTACCCGGGACAGAGCTACGAGCAGTACTTC. Translating gives CASSAYPGQSYEQYF.